These 30 T cell receptor beta chains were sequenced from one sample in a study of regulatory T cells in long-lasting Graves disease. The time point here: persistent/refractory GD, antithyroid drugs over 5 years with positive TRAb. PBMC RNA was the source of the TCR library. The TCR beta library used iRepertoire HTBI primers with Arm-PCR amplification of CDR3. TCRdb recomputed calls from the multiplex PCR reads with MiXCR, one row per CDR3 protein. This sample has 600,000 to 800,000 distinct CDR3 sequences, with about 30% found just once. The material was peripheral blood mononuclear cells (PBMCs), obtained when the disease was refractory, from a patient treated with antithyroid drugs. The receptor set was obtained from a female donor with Graves disease.

Many counts were recorded for this clonotype. V gene TRBV2 combines with J gene TRBJ1-4; 8 bases line up with TRBD1. The CDR3 sequence is 16 residues long. Germline values: CDR1 SNHLY, CDR2 FYNNEI. The J segment lost 8 bases and the V segment lost 7 bases, leaving 15 bases of the junction unmatched. CDR3 DNA: TGTGCCAGCAATCCACGCCCGGGGGACAGGACAGAAAAACTGTTTTTT. As protein: CASNPRPGDRTEKLFF.

This clonotype occurred many times. The V gene is TRBV27, the J gene TRBJ2-7; 12 bases agree with TRBD1. This CDR3 spans 15 amino acids. Germline CDR1 MNHEY, CDR2 SMNVEV (reference sequence). Trimming cost V 2 bases and J 5 bases; bases outside gene matches: 4. The CDR3 region has the DNA TGTGCCAGCAGTTTAGGGGGACAGGGGGCTGACGAGCAGTACTTC. Protein sequence: CASSLGGQGADEQYF.

A few counts support this clonotype. The chain couples TRBV2 to TRBJ1-2; tentative D call: TRBD1 (6 bases). The CDR3 loop spans 14 amino acids. V lost 7 bases, J lost 2 bases, and 14 bases lay in between. CDR1 is SNHLY, CDR2 FYNNEI, per germline. The CDR3 here is CASTFQGRNYGYTF. The CDR3 region has the DNA TGTGCCAGCACGTTTCAGGGGAGAAACTATGGCTACACCTTC.

The V and J genes are TRBV6-5 and TRBJ2-7, with 10 bases lining up with TRBD2. V gave up 0 bases and J gave up 3 bases; unmatched junction bases: 5. Per germline, CDR1 MNHEY and CDR2 SVGAGI. CDR3 length: 16 residues. The CDR3 loop reads CASSYSMRTSGYEQYF. DNA of the CDR3: TGTGCCAGCAGTTACTCGATGAGGACTAGCGGCTACGAGCAGTACTTC.

This clonotype was picked up a small number of times. This chain joins TRBV28 and TRBJ2-2; D perhaps matches TRBD2 (6 bases). The ends were cut back, 5 bases at V and 4 bases at J, with 20 bases in the middle. The CDR3 consists of 17 residues. Looked up from germline, CDR1 is MDHEN and CDR2 is SYDVKM. This chain's CDR3 is CASSPSFSGVGTGELFF. Written as DNA, the CDR3 is TGTGCCAGCAGTCCCTCTTTTTCGGGGGTGGGCACCGGGGAGCTGTTTTTT.

Turning to this clonotype: Mismatch with germline at one junction end may stem from a read error. The chain combines TRBV20-1 with TRBJ2-5, with D tentatively TRBD1 (6 bases). CDR1 is DFQATT and CDR2 is SNEGSKA in the germline V gene (reference sequence). This CDR3 has 14 amino acids. This chain's CDR3 is CSTRDPRGQETQYF. CDR3 DNA sequence: TGCAGTACTAGAGATCCCAGGGGACAAGAGACCCAGTACTTC.

This clonotype was counted between two and nine times. CDR3 DNA sequence: TGCAGTGCCAGCGCCGGGCGTGACTACGAGCAGTACTTC. It specifies CSASAGRDYEQYF. The rearrangement links TRBV20-1 to TRBJ2-7; D not certain. Germline V CDR1 and CDR2: DFQATT, SNEGSKA (reference sequence). The CDR3 extends over 13 amino acids. V was pared by 6 bases and J by 3 bases, with 15 bases between.

V and J are TRBV28 and TRBJ2-3, with TRBD2 matching 8 bases. V lost 4 bases to trimming and J lost 6 bases; unmatched junction nucleotides: 6. The CDR3 is 14 residues long. Germline V gene lookup returns CDR1 MDHEN and CDR2 SYDVKM. DNA of the CDR3: TGTGCCAGCAGTTCAGCGGGAGTACGGGATACGCAGTATTTT. This encodes CASSSAGVRDTQYF.

The chain has TRBV11-2 and TRBJ1-3, with 7 bases that match TRBD1. Germline V CDR1 and CDR2: SGHAT, FQNNGV. CDR3 length: 14 residues. The ends lost 5 bases at V and 4 bases at J; junction bases unmatched: 5. Here the CDR3 reads CASSQDRLGNTIYF. The CDR3 coding sequence is TGTGCCAGCAGCCAGGACAGGCTAGGAAACACCATATATTTT.

This clonotype has just a few counts. The J gene is TRBJ2-6, the V gene TRBV7-2; possibly TRBD2 for D (5 bases). Germline V CDR1 and CDR2: SGHTA, FQGNSA. The CDR3 loop spans 15 amino acids. Trimming removed 0 bases at V and 2 bases at J, with 5 bases between. The CDR3 region has the DNA TGTGCCAGCAGCTTAGCGGAGGCTGGGGCCAACGTCCTGACTTTC. This encodes CASSLAEAGANVLTF.

To note about this clonotype: Given a much more abundant clone one base away, this may be a read error. The V and J genes are TRBV2 and TRBJ2-5; TRBD1 or TRBD2 may be the D gene (5 bases each). This CDR3 contains 12 residues. The germline CDR1 and CDR2 sequences are SNHLY and FYNNEI. In DNA form, the CDR3 reads TGTACCAGCCTGGGACCACAAGAGACCCAGTACTTC. This codes for CTSLGPQETQYF.

This clonotype was observed many times. The rearrangement joins TRBV6-9 to TRBJ2-5, with 12 positions matching TRBD1. The CDR3 loop spans 16 amino acids. CDR1 and CDR2 from the germline V gene are MNHGY and SVAAGI. Unmatched junction bases numbered 7, after V lost 3 bases and J lost 5 bases. CDR3 in amino acids: CASSYRGQGARETQYF. As DNA, the CDR3 is TGTGCCAGCAGTTACCGGGGACAGGGGGCTCGGGAGACCCAGTACTTC.

This clonotype was seen many times. The V and J genes are TRBV28 and TRBJ1-2; D is possibly TRBD1 (6 bases). Germline V gene lookup returns CDR1 MDHEN and CDR2 SYDVKM. The CDR3 contains 13 residues. With 6 bases removed from V and 6 bases from J, the gap between germline ends came to 14 bases. The CDR3 DNA is TGTGCCAGCAGATCAGACAGGTTACATGGCTACACCTTC. This codes for CASRSDRLHGYTF.

This rearrangement joins TRBV30 to TRBJ2-3; 8 nucleotides align to TRBD2. The CDR3 consists of 15 residues. Trimming cost V 3 bases and J 4 bases; bases outside gene matches: 9. CDR1 GTSNPN and CDR2 SVGIG come from the germline V gene (reference sequence). CDR3 loop: CAWRGGLGSSDTQYF. In DNA, the CDR3 is TGTGCCTGGAGGGGGGGACTAGGAAGTTCAGATACGCAGTATTTT.

This clonotype was seen only a few times. One junction end does not reproduce the germline sequence, and a read error may be involved. V is TRBV10-1 and J is TRBJ2-2; the D gene is possibly TRBD2 (6 bases). Germline assignment: CDR1 WNHNN and CDR2 SYGVQD (reference sequence). The CDR3 covers 18 residues. The CDR3 reads CASSEFAPGVPDTGEPFF. The CDR3 DNA sequence: TGCGCCAGCAGTGAGTTCGCTCCGGGAGTCCCTGACACCGGGGAGCCGTTTTTT.

J is TRBJ2-3 and V is TRBV3-1; tentatively, D is TRBD1 (6 bases). This CDR3 is 13 amino acids long. Per germline, CDR1 LGHDT and CDR2 YNNKEL (reference sequence). The germline V and J ends were trimmed by 4 bases and 5 bases, with 10 bases remaining between them. For the CDR3, the DNA is TGTGCCAGCAGCCCGGGACACCGAGATACGCAGTATTTT. Residues: CASSPGHRDTQYF.

This clonotype appeared many times. The genes are TRBV7-9 and TRBJ2-5; 10 bases fit TRBD2. This CDR3 is 15 amino acids long. Germline V gene data show CDR1 as SEHNR and CDR2 as FQNEAQ (reference sequence). V shed 2 bases, J shed 0 bases, and the junction held 0 bases outside the gene matches. In DNA form, the CDR3 reads TGTGCCAGCAGCTTAACTAGCGGGAACCAAGAGACCCAGTACTTC. Its translation is CASSLTSGNQETQYF.

This clonotype has just a few counts. The J gene is TRBJ1-2, the V gene TRBV28; D may be TRBD1 (6 bases). The CDR3 contains 12 residues. The ends were cut back, 9 bases at V and 2 bases at J, with 10 bases in the middle. CDR1 is MDHEN, CDR2 SYDVKM, per germline. CDR3 in DNA: TGTGCCAGTGGACAGCCGAACTATGGCTACACCTTC. Translating it yields CASGQPNYGYTF.

This clonotype was picked up many times. The chain recombines TRBV12-3 or TRBV12-4 with TRBJ2-7; the D gene is possibly TRBD2 (5 bases). V dropped 6 bases and J dropped 7 bases, with 10 bases sitting between them. The CDR3 extends over 11 amino acids. The DNA for the CDR3 is TGTGCCAGCAGCTCCGGGGTGGAGCAGTACTTC. Protein sequence: CASSSGVEQYF.

The genes are TRBV20-1 and TRBJ1-2, with TRBD1 matching 9 bases. There are 13 residues in the CDR3. Germline CDR1 reads DFQATT; CDR2 reads SNEGSKA (reference sequence). Unmatched junction bases numbered 7, after V lost 3 bases and J lost 8 bases. The CDR3 DNA is TGCAGTGCTAGGGCACAGGGGGCGGGGGGCTACACCTTC. It specifies CSARAQGAGGYTF.

This clonotype showed up many times. The V gene is TRBV28, the J gene TRBJ2-5; D unresolved. This CDR3 spans 14 amino acids. Trimming removed 3 bases at V and 5 bases at J, with 13 bases between. CDR1 and CDR2 from the germline V gene are MDHEN and SYDVKM. The CDR3 coding sequence is TGTGCCAGCAGTTTTCGGATCGACCCTGAGACCCAGTACTTC. Its protein product is CASSFRIDPETQYF.

This clonotype was observed a handful of times. The V gene is TRBV29-1, the J gene TRBJ1-1; possibly TRBD1 for D (6 bases). V was pared by 5 bases and J by 4 bases, with 14 bases between. Germline values: CDR1 SQVTM, CDR2 ANQGSEA. The CDR3 runs 13 residues. Here the CDR3 reads CSVSGVASTEAFF. The CDR3 DNA is TGCAGCGTTTCAGGGGTTGCGTCCACTGAAGCTTTCTTT.

CDR3 in amino acids: CASTRQGVNTEAFF. In nucleotides, the CDR3 is TGTGCCAGTACTCGACAGGGCGTTAACACTGAAGCTTTCTTT. This sequence joins TRBV19 and TRBJ1-1; 7 nucleotides agree with TRBD1. This CDR3 has 14 residues. From germline, CDR1 is LNHDA and CDR2 SQIVND (reference sequence). After removal of 7 bases from V and 2 bases from J, the junction contained 7 bases not matched to a gene.

At least ten counts were recorded for this clonotype. This chain joins TRBV29-1 and TRBJ2-5; D is unresolved. Looked up from germline, CDR1 is SQVTM and CDR2 is ANQGSEA. Trimming pared 6 bases from V and 0 bases from J, leaving 8 bases between. The CDR3 has 12 residues. This CDR3 reads CSVGSHQETQYF. The CDR3 DNA reads TGCAGCGTAGGATCACACCAAGAGACCCAGTACTTC.

This clonotype appeared a few times. J is TRBJ1-5 and V is TRBV15, with 7 bases matching TRBD1. CDR3 length: 16 residues. Germline V CDR1 and CDR2: LNHNV, YYDKDF (reference sequence). V was pared by 2 bases and J by 6 bases, with 10 bases of the junction left unmatched. CDR3 protein: CATSRSPGQNIQPQHF. The CDR3 bases are TGTGCCACCAGCAGAAGTCCGGGACAGAACATTCAGCCCCAGCATTTT.

The chain uses TRBV20-1 and TRBJ1-1, with a weak D call TRBD1 (5 bases). Between the trimmed V and J ends, which lost 2 bases and 4 bases, there was a span of 14 bases. This CDR3 region has 14 residues. The germline V gene has CDR1 DFQATT and CDR2 SNEGSKA (reference sequence). The CDR3 spells CSARPHPGGTEAFF. The DNA of the CDR3 is TGCAGTGCTAGACCCCACCCCGGGGGCACTGAAGCTTTCTTT.

This clonotype was observed at least ten times. This chain links TRBV28 with TRBJ1-2, with TRBD1 matching over 8 bases. Looked up from germline, CDR1 is MDHEN and CDR2 is SYDVKM. V was pared by 5 bases and J by 0 bases, with 8 bases of the junction left unmatched. There are 16 residues in the CDR3. The CDR3 protein is CASSTTGAGANYGYTF. CDR3 DNA sequence: TGTGCCAGCAGTACGACAGGGGCGGGGGCTAACTATGGCTACACCTTC.

The chain carries TRBV6-1 and TRBJ1-1; D gene uncertain. Germline CDR1 MNHNS, CDR2 SASEGT. The CDR3 spans 13 residues. Trimming removed 6 bases at V and 0 bases at J, with 8 bases between. DNA of the CDR3: TGTGCCAGCAGACAGCCCCTGAACACTGAAGCTTTCTTT. This gives the protein CASRQPLNTEAFF.

V is TRBV2 and J is TRBJ2-3, with TRBD2 matching 7 bases. Germline CDR1 is SNHLY and CDR2 is FYNNEI. After removal of 6 bases from V and 0 bases from J, the junction contained 6 bases not matched to a gene. The CDR3 is 15 residues long. DNA for the CDR3: TGTGCCAGCAGCCCTAGCGGCTACAGCACAGATACGCAGTATTTT. It specifies CASSPSGYSTDTQYF.

The chain carries TRBV20-1 and TRBJ1-4; 7 bases line up with TRBD1. With 0 bases clipped from V and 7 bases from J, the junction kept 8 bases outside the gene matches. The CDR3 runs to 15 residues. The germline V gene has CDR1 DFQATT and CDR2 SNEGSKA (reference sequence). In DNA, the CDR3 is TGCAGTGCTAGAGACGCGACAGGGAGTAGTGAAAAACTGTTTTTT. Translated: CSARDATGSSEKLFF.